This T cell receptor (beta chain) is from a study of CD8 T cells in ankylosing spondylitis. Study-wide points: Ankylosing spondylitis blood appeared to be characterized by a TCR beta motif of eight highly homologous variants. The authors found the disease-linked clones to be CD8+ and relatively rare in peripheral blood. Within matched ankylosing spondylitis synovial fluid, disease-linked clones were reportedly significantly enriched. Previously reported in reactive arthritis synovial fluid and blood were some of the motif variants.

This clonotype was seen more than once but under ten times. Its antigen is still unknown. Quantitative 5'-RACE with molecular barcodes produced the TCR beta libraries. From the 5' RACE reads, TCRdb called clonotypes with MiXCR, one entry per CDR3 protein. The sample holds about 540,000 distinct CDR3 sequences, roughly 13% seen once. CDR3 size: 12 residues. V was clipped by 5 bases and J by 5 bases, with 7 bases between them. In germline, CDR1 is SGHAT, CDR2 FQDESV (reference sequence). V gene TRBV11-1 combines with J gene TRBJ2-1; a possible D gene is TRBD1 (5 bases). This TCR derives from a male donor with ankylosing spondylitis. Source material: blood, either unsorted or a sorted T cell fraction (not recorded which). This CDR3 is CASSTQDNEQFF. DNA for the CDR3: TGTGCCAGCAGCACACAGGACAATGAGCAGTTCTTC.